This entry lists 14 T cell receptor beta chains sequenced from one sample in a study of sequential checkpoint blockade in melanoma. Clones were sequenced by immunoSEQ multiplex PCR, and TCRdb holds only the in-frame ones, with some missing. In the table there are roughly 11,000 clones, 70% to 85% of which are singletons. The sample's treatment: randomized to nivolumab then ipilimumab (arm A) or the reverse (arm B). Specimen: CD8+ T cells sorted from blood (inferred from file names), collected from a patient given nivolumab and ipilimumab in sequence. Receptors were obtained from a human donor with melanoma.

The chain recombines TRBV6-5 with TRBJ1-4, with 8 bases lining up with TRBD1. The junction had 5 bases not matched to a gene; V was cut back by 6 bases and J by 2 bases. This CDR3 has 15 residues. The V gene's germline CDR1 is MNHEY and CDR2 SVGAGI. The DNA for the CDR3 is TGTGCCAGCAGCCCATGGACAGGGACTAATGAAAAACTGTTTTTT. Its translation: CASSPWTGTNEKLFF.

The chain combines TRBV6-5 with TRBJ1-3, with D possibly TRBD1 on 5 matching bases. The CDR3 extends over 13 amino acids. Germline V CDR1 and CDR2: MNHEY, SVGAGI. Trimming cost V 5 bases and J 5 bases, with 10 bases left between them. This CDR3 is CASSPGYRNTIYF. CDR3 in DNA: TGTGCCAGCAGTCCAGGGTATCGAAACACCATATATTTT.

V and J are TRBV4-3 and TRBJ2-3; D gene uncertain. From germline, CDR1 is LGHNA and CDR2 YSLEER. V was trimmed by 4 bases and J by 2 bases, leaving 13 bases between them. This CDR3 spans 15 amino acids. The CDR3 sequence is CASSRRDSNTDTQYF. In nucleotides, the CDR3 is TGCGCCAGCAGCCGACGCGACTCCAACACAGATACGCAGTATTTT.

This chain links TRBV4-3 with TRBJ1-5; TRBD1 is a possible D gene (6 bases). Looked up from germline, CDR1 is LGHNA and CDR2 is YSLEER. The CDR3 covers 16 residues. Trimming cost V 0 bases and J 4 bases, with 13 bases left between them. The CDR3 DNA follows: TGCGCCAGCAGCCAAGAAATAGGGGGTGCGAATCAGCCCCAGCATTTT. The encoded protein is CASSQEIGGANQPQHF.

The chain has TRBV28 and TRBJ1-6, with a possible D match to TRBD1 (5 bases). Trimming left V 11 bases short and J 10 bases short, with 9 bases between. The CDR3 has 10 residues. Germline values: CDR1 MDHEN, CDR2 SYDVKM. CDR3 in amino acids: CAGGASPLHF. For the CDR3, the DNA is TGTGCCGGAGGGGCATCACCCCTCCACTTT.

The CDR3 loop reads CASRAGPVYETQYF. DNA for the CDR3: TGTGCCAGCAGGGCGGGACCAGTCTACGAGACCCAGTACTTC. J is TRBJ2-5 and V is TRBV5-5; D is perhaps TRBD2 (6 bases). Germline loops: CDR1 SGHKS, CDR2 YYEKEE (reference sequence). Trimming removed 5 bases at V and 5 bases at J, with 16 bases between. The CDR3 sequence is 14 residues long.

CDR3 DNA: TGTGCCAGTAGTATAGGGGGCACAGCGGGCAACACTGAAGCTTTCTTT. Translated: CASSIGGTAGNTEAFF. V gene TRBV19 combines with J gene TRBJ1-1; D is possibly TRBD1 (5 bases). This CDR3 is built from 16 residues. CDR1 and CDR2 from the germline V gene are LNHDA and SQIVND (reference sequence). V dropped 1 base and J dropped 2 bases, with 14 bases sitting between them.

This sequence joins TRBV18 and TRBJ2-7, with D possibly TRBD1 on 5 matching bases. V lost 1 base and J lost 2, with 15 bases in between. Germline V gene data show CDR1 as KGHSH and CDR2 as LQKENI. The CDR3 has 16 amino acids. The CDR3 coding sequence is TGTGCCAGCTCACCACGCCTCGGTGCAGGGCCCTACGAGCAGTACTTC. Translated, it gives CASSPRLGAGPYEQYF. The full variable domain, its missing parts supplied by reference TRBV18 and TRBJ2-7, is NAGVMQNPRHLVRRRGQEARLRCSPMKGHSHVYWYRQLPEEGLKFMVYLQKENIIDESGMPKERFSAEFPKEGPSILRIQQVVRGDSAAYFCASSPRLGAGPYEQYFGPGTRLTVT.

The rearrangement uses TRBV6-5 and TRBJ1-1; D perhaps matches TRBD1 (5 bases). Germline CDR1 and CDR2: MNHEY and SVGAGI. The CDR3 runs to 13 residues. With 0 bases removed from V and 7 bases from J, the gap between germline ends came to 9 bases. Written as DNA, the CDR3 is TGTGCCAGCAGTTACTCGACAGTAGGTGAAGCTTTCTTT. Its protein product is CASSYSTVGEAFF.

DNA for the CDR3: TGTGCCAGCAGCTTAATGGGGGCACGAACTGAAGCTTTCTTT. Protein product: CASSLMGARTEAFF. V usage is TRBV7-8 and J usage is TRBJ1-1; D is possibly TRBD1 (6 bases). The CDR3 sequence is 14 residues long. Germline V gene lookup returns CDR1 SGHVS and CDR2 FQNEAQ. The V and J ends lost 2 bases and 5 bases respectively, with 12 bases between them.

The chain is built from TRBV4-3 and TRBJ2-3; TRBD2 matches at 8 bases. J gave up 1 base and V 1 base, and 10 bases lay outside the gene matches. The germline V gene encodes CDR1 LGHNA and CDR2 YSLEER. CDR3 size: 18 residues. CDR3 in amino acids: CASSQGPRGGRGTDTQYF. The CDR3 DNA sequence: TGCGCCAGCAGCCAAGGGCCCCGGGGGGGCAGGGGCACAGATACGCAGTATTTT.

The CDR3 DNA follows: TGTGCCAGCAGCGCGGGCGGGGAGCTGTTTTTT. This codes for CASSAGGELFF. The chain couples TRBV9 to TRBJ2-2; no clear D. The CDR3 loop spans 11 amino acids. Trimming pared 3 bases from V and 7 bases from J, leaving 4 bases between. Germline V gene data show CDR1 as SGDLS and CDR2 as YYNGEE. The full variable domain, completed using reference TRBV9 and TRBJ2-2, is DSGVTQTPKHLITATGQRVTLRCSPRSGDLSVYWYQQSLDQGLQFLIQYYNGEERAKGNILERFSAQQFPDLHSELNLSSLELGDSALYFCASSAGGELFFGEGSRLTVL.

The V call is TRBV2, the J call TRBJ1-2, with D perhaps TRBD1 (5 bases). Germline CDR1 and CDR2: SNHLY and FYNNEI. The CDR3 runs to 14 residues. The V and J ends lost 7 bases and 1 base respectively, with 13 bases between them. CDR3 sequence: CASTPTELNYGYTF. The CDR3 DNA reads as TGTGCCAGCACTCCGACAGAGCTTAACTATGGCTACACCTTC.

In its sample, this clone was seen once. V is TRBV29-1 and J is TRBJ2-1; TRBD2 agrees at 8 bases. This CDR3 contains 15 residues. Germline CDR1 SQVTM, CDR2 ANQGSEA. Losses at the gene ends were 7 bases for V and 9 bases for J; bases not matched to a gene: 17. In DNA, the CDR3 is TGCAGCGCACAAACCGGGACTAGTCGTGCTAGTGAGCAGTTCTTC. Encoded protein: CSAQTGTSRASEQFF.